The 15 T cell receptor beta chains presented below share a single source sample, sequenced in a study of shared clonotypes between healthy human individuals. This table comes from immunoSEQ multiplex PCR, and its TCRdb copy is limited to in-frame clones, with some not included. The profile covers 1.6 million or so clones, with around 98.5% appearing a single time and approximately 0.4% taken by the ten largest. Sequencing was carried out using naive CD4+ T cells sorted from blood. Noted subset: CD45RA+ positively selected. The receptors come from a man in his thirties or forties in good health.

Of note for this clone: This specimen includes other DNA sequences encoding the same CDR3. The V call is TRBV7-6, the J call TRBJ2-3; 10 positions match TRBD2. The CDR3 consists of 16 residues. The junction had 3 bases not matched to a gene; V was cut back by 1 base and J by 2 bases. Germline V CDR1 and CDR2: SGHVS, FNYEAQ. CDR3 bases: TGTGCCAGCAGCTTAGGAGCGGGAGGGCCCACAGATACGCAGTATTTT. Residues: CASSLGAGGPTDTQYF.

The chain has TRBV28 and TRBJ2-7; D remains unclear. This CDR3 has 15 residues. Trimming left V 3 bases short and J 3 bases short, with 15 bases between. Germline V gene data show CDR1 as MDHEN and CDR2 as SYDVKM. The DNA for the CDR3 is TGTGCCAGCAGTTTTCCTGCCTCAAGGGACTACGAGCAGTACTTC. As protein: CASSFPASRDYEQYF.

V gene TRBV27 combines with J gene TRBJ2-3, with D possibly called TRBD1 or TRBD2 (5 bases each). Trimming stripped 5 bases from V and 5 bases from J, with 20 bases between. The CDR3 is 16 residues long. Germline lookup yields CDR1 MNHEY and CDR2 SMNVEV (reference sequence). Here the CDR3 DNA reads TGTGCCAGCAGTCCCCCCGGGACCCCTAGGGGAGATACGCAGTATTTT. It specifies CASSPPGTPRGDTQYF.

The rearrangement uses TRBV9 and TRBJ2-7; D is uncertain. The CDR3 covers 11 residues. Trimming removed 2 bases at V and 3 bases at J, with 3 bases between. Per germline, CDR1 SGDLS and CDR2 YYNGEE. CDR3 residues: CASSVDYEQYF. The CDR3 nucleotides read TGTGCCAGCAGCGTGGACTACGAGCAGTACTTC.

As concerns this clone: This sample also contains other DNA sequences that code for the same CDR3. The chain couples TRBV11-2 to TRBJ2-5, with D maybe TRBD2 (6 bases). The CDR3 has 16 amino acids. The V gene's germline CDR1 is SGHAT and CDR2 FQNNGV. V was shortened by 1 base and J by 5 bases, with 17 bases between the two germline ends. CDR3 nucleotide sequence: TGTGCCAGCAGCTTAGGGTCCTCGGGGAGGATGGAGACCCAGTACTTC. This gives the protein CASSLGSSGRMETQYF.

The rearrangement uses TRBV2 and TRBJ2-3; no reliable D call. V lost 4 bases and J lost 0, with 11 bases in between. CDR1 is SNHLY, CDR2 FYNNEI, per germline. This CDR3 has 15 residues. The CDR3 protein is CASSGKAASTDTQYF. The CDR3 DNA is TGTGCCAGCAGTGGGAAGGCAGCTAGCACAGATACGCAGTATTTT.

The chain links TRBV6-6 to TRBJ2-3, with 11 positions matching TRBD2. The CDR3 is made up of 16 amino acids. Unmatched junction bases numbered 3, after V lost 0 bases and J lost 4 bases. Per germline, CDR1 MNHNY and CDR2 SVGAGI (reference sequence). The chain's CDR3 is CASSYSLAGASDTQYF. CDR3 nucleotide sequence: TGTGCCAGCAGTTACTCACTAGCGGGAGCTTCAGATACGCAGTATTTT.

This chain joins TRBV29-1 and TRBJ2-5; D gene uncertain. V was cut by 7 bases and J by 5 bases, with 20 bases left in between. The CDR3 spans 14 residues. CDR1 is SQVTM, CDR2 ANQGSEA, per germline. The DNA of the CDR3 is TGCAGCGCCAGAGTAACGGGCTGGGGTGAGACCCAGTACTTC. Translating gives CSARVTGWGETQYF.

The chain combines TRBV11-3 with TRBJ2-2; D tentatively reads TRBD1 or TRBD2 (5 bases each). V lost 1 base, J lost 6 bases, and 12 bases lay in between. This CDR3 region has 15 residues. Germline V lookup: CDR1 SGHNT, CDR2 YENEEA. The CDR3 spells CASSLVLGVPGELFF. CDR3 coding DNA: TGTGCCAGCAGCTTAGTACTGGGGGTCCCCGGGGAGCTGTTTTTT. The full variable domain, its missing parts supplied by reference TRBV11-3 and TRBJ2-2, is EAGVVQSPRYKIIEKKQPVAFWCNPISGHNTLYWYLQNLGQGPELLIRYENEEAVDDSQLPKDRFSAERLKGVDSTLKIQPAELGDSAVYLCASSLVLGVPGELFFGEGSRLTVL.

CDR3 in amino acids: CAIGKTYEQYF. The CDR3 DNA sequence: TGTGCCATCGGGAAGACGTACGAGCAGTACTTC. The chain carries TRBV10-3 and TRBJ2-7, with unresolved D. Deletions cut 8 bases from V and 4 bases from J, with 9 bases between. CDR1 ENHRY and CDR2 SYGVKD come from the germline V gene. CDR3 length: 11 amino acids.

This chain joins TRBV9 and TRBJ2-5; the D gene is possibly TRBD1 (6 bases). Trimming cost V 1 base and J 2 bases, with 12 bases left between them. This CDR3 contains 15 residues. Germline CDR1 and CDR2: SGDLS and YYNGEE. CDR3 nucleotide sequence: TGTGCCAGCAGCGTACGGCTAGGGGGACAAGAGACCCAGTACTTC. Protein sequence: CASSVRLGGQETQYF.

The chain has TRBV11-2 and TRBJ2-3; tentative D call: TRBD1 (5 bases). The CDR3 is 16 residues long. Germline CDR1 and CDR2: SGHAT and FQNNGV. V gave up 2 bases and J gave up 0 bases, with 12 bases separating them. The CDR3 nucleotides are TGTGCCAGCAGCTTATATCGACAGTTCAGCACAGATACGCAGTATTTT. Translation: CASSLYRQFSTDTQYF.

The rearrangement links TRBV10-3 to TRBJ2-5; D might be TRBD2 (5 bases). V lost 3 bases and J lost 0, with 11 bases in between. This CDR3 comprises 15 residues. Germline CDR1 and CDR2: ENHRY and SYGVKD. Here the CDR3 reads CAISERGKYQETQYF. The CDR3 DNA follows: TGTGCCATCAGTGAAAGAGGGAAGTACCAAGAGACCCAGTACTTC.

The chain's CDR3 is CAISDGGGPYEQYF. Here the CDR3 DNA reads TGTGCCATCAGTGACGGGGGGGGACCCTACGAGCAGTACTTC. This rearrangement joins TRBV10-3 to TRBJ2-7, with 8 bases lining up with TRBD2. V was pared by 3 bases and J by 2 bases, with 3 bases of the junction left unmatched. CDR1 and CDR2 from the germline V gene are ENHRY and SYGVKD. CDR3 length: 14 amino acids.

The rearrangement joins TRBV4-1 to TRBJ2-7; a possible D gene is TRBD1 (6 bases). CDR1 is MGHRA and CDR2 is YSYEKL in the germline V gene. The CDR3 totals 14 residues. The V end lost 5 bases, the J end lost 1 base, and 12 bases lay between the germline ends. The CDR3 sequence is CASSDGQLSYEQYF. CDR3 sequence (DNA): TGCGCCAGCAGCGATGGACAGCTGTCCTACGAGCAGTACTTC.